The source of this T cell receptor (beta chain) is a study of blood T cell repertoires in COVID-19. TCRdb's copy holds only in-frame clones and misses some; the assay was immunoSEQ multiplex PCR. The sample lists about 200,000 clones, roughly 84% seen once, with less than 15% in the top ten. The sample consisted of peripheral blood. The source is a human donor in a cohort sampled during active COVID-19.

In DNA form, the CDR3 reads TGCGCCAGCAGCTTGGGGCGGGACCACGAGCAGTACTTC. Encoded protein: CASSLGRDHEQYF. The chain has TRBV5-1 and TRBJ2-7; D perhaps matches TRBD2 (6 bases). Trimming left V 0 bases short and J 5 bases short, with 9 bases between. Germline values: CDR1 SGHRS, CDR2 YFSETQ. The CDR3 spans 13 residues.